The 19 T cell receptor beta chains below all came from one sample that was sequenced in a study of human T cells and chemical hapten exposure. A single record per CDR3 protein comes from TCRdb applying MiXCR to the RACE reads. The profile shows tens of thousands of distinct CDR3 sequences, about 12% of them singletons. Time point described: patch test 3, about 24 weeks after DPC sensitization. Treatment of the sample: therapeutic diphenylcyclopropenone sensitization with weekly scalp DPC. It was from unfractionated whole blood that total RNA was extracted. The sample consisted of whole blood, taken in connection with sensitization to the hapten diphenylcyclopropenone (DPC). Source of these receptors: a middle-aged woman with alopecia areata. Some clones in this sample may be carry-over from other donors' samples.

Only a few counts were recorded for this clonotype. The rearrangement uses TRBV7-2 and TRBJ1-2; no clear D gene. This CDR3 contains 12 residues. The germline V gene encodes CDR1 SGHTA and CDR2 FQGNSA. The germline V and J ends were trimmed by 2 bases and 4 bases, with 5 bases remaining between them. CDR3 sequence: CASSLMSYGYTF. In DNA form, the CDR3 reads TGTGCCAGCAGCTTAATGAGCTATGGCTACACCTTC.

The CDR3, as DNA: TGTGCCAGCAGCCAAGCGGGGGTCAACGAGCAGTACTTC. It yields the protein CASSQAGVNEQYF. This chain connects TRBV3-1 to TRBJ2-7; D possibly corresponds to TRBD2 (6 bases). Germline CDR1 and CDR2: LGHDT and YNNKEL (reference sequence). V was shortened by 1 base and J by 5 bases, with 9 bases between the two germline ends. This CDR3 has 13 residues.

In its sample, this clonotype was seen many times. The V call is TRBV6-1, the J call TRBJ2-5; possibly TRBD1 for D (5 bases). The CDR3 covers 13 residues. V was clipped by 9 bases and J by 4 bases, with 15 bases between them. CDR1 is MNHNS, CDR2 SASEGT, per germline. CDR3 loop: CASLRGLGETQYF. In DNA form, the CDR3 reads TGTGCCAGTCTTAGGGGCCTAGGAGAGACCCAGTACTTC.

This clonotype was detected many times. The chain couples TRBV29-1 to TRBJ1-5; D gene ambiguous. The V gene's germline CDR1 is SQVTM and CDR2 ANQGSEA. CDR3 length equals 14 residues. Trimming stripped 4 bases from V and 3 bases from J, with 13 bases between. In nucleotides, the CDR3 is TGCAGCGTTGTTCTCGGCACCTCCAATCAGCCCCAGCATTTT. This encodes CSVVLGTSNQPQHF.

V usage is TRBV9 and J usage is TRBJ2-3; no definite D call. Germline assignment: CDR1 SGDLS and CDR2 YYNGEE. The length of the CDR3 is 15 residues. The V gene lost 0 bases and the J gene lost 1 base, with 9 bases spanning the gap. CDR3 region: CASSVVGYGTDTQYF. CDR3 nucleotides: TGTGCCAGCAGCGTAGTCGGGTACGGCACAGATACGCAGTATTTT.

The sample holds many counts of this clonotype. V is TRBV20-1 and J is TRBJ2-5; tentatively, D is TRBD2 (7 bases). Deletions cut 6 bases from V and 4 bases from J, with 24 bases between. Germline CDR1 reads DFQATT; CDR2 reads SNEGSKA (reference sequence). The CDR3 totals 16 residues. CDR3 in amino acids: CSAPSAYAGAGETQYF. The CDR3 region has the DNA TGCAGTGCCCCCTCGGCGTACGCGGGGGCGGGAGAGACCCAGTACTTC.

This chain uses TRBV10-3 with TRBJ2-7; D unclear. V lost 3 bases, J lost 2 bases, and 2 bases lay in between. CDR3 size: 11 residues. The germline CDR1 and CDR2 sequences are ENHRY and SYGVKD. The chain's CDR3 is CAISDPYEQYF. Written as DNA, the CDR3 is TGTGCCATCAGTGACCCCTACGAGCAGTACTTC.

This clonotype occurred many times. The CDR3 DNA sequence: TGTGCCAGCTCACCACCGGCAGGTCGAGGCCACGAGCAGTACTTC. It is translated as CASSPPAGRGHEQYF. J is TRBJ2-7 and V is TRBV18; D is unclear. CDR3 length: 15 amino acids. V lost 0 bases and J 5 bases, leaving 14 bases between the germline ends. CDR1 and CDR2 from the germline V gene are KGHSH and LQKENI.

The J gene is TRBJ1-2, the V gene TRBV27; D is unclear. Trimming took off 3 bases at V and 2 bases at J, with 13 bases between the two ends. The germline V gene encodes CDR1 MNHEY and CDR2 SMNVEV (reference sequence). The CDR3 runs 15 residues. CDR3 nucleotides: TGTGCCAGCAGTTTTGGAGGCAGCCGAAACTATGGCTACACCTTC. Its protein product is CASSFGGSRNYGYTF.

This rearrangement joins TRBV29-1 to TRBJ2-2; possibly TRBD1 for D (5 bases). Germline CDR1 and CDR2: SQVTM and ANQGSEA. This CDR3 region has 12 residues. Trimming removed 5 bases at V and 4 bases at J, with 8 bases between. Here the CDR3 reads CSVSGATGELFF. CDR3 sequence (DNA): TGCAGCGTTAGTGGGGCCACCGGGGAGCTGTTTTTT.

The chain links TRBV6-6 to TRBJ2-7; 13 bases are a match to TRBD2. In germline, CDR1 is MNHNY, CDR2 SVGAGI (reference sequence). Trimming at V came to 5 bases and at J to 6 bases, leaving 7 bases not matched to a gene. The CDR3 spans 15 residues. CDR3 sequence reads: CASSPRLAGGLEQYF. CDR3 nucleotide sequence: TGTGCCAGCAGTCCGAGACTAGCGGGAGGCCTCGAGCAGTACTTC.

J is TRBJ2-1 and V is TRBV29-1, with D possibly TRBD2 on 6 matching bases. CDR3 size: 12 residues. Germline assignment: CDR1 SQVTM and CDR2 ANQGSEA. V lost 7 bases and J 6 bases, leaving 13 bases between the germline ends. The CDR3 spells CSARTGVNEQFF. CDR3 DNA: TGCAGCGCCCGGACGGGGGTCAATGAGCAGTTCTTC.

The chain carries TRBV20-1 and TRBJ1-5; D is unresolved. V lost 3 bases and J lost 2, with 14 bases in between. The CDR3 covers 15 residues. Germline V gene lookup returns CDR1 DFQATT and CDR2 SNEGSKA (reference sequence). CDR3 region: CSASGVTGGNQPQHF. The CDR3 coding sequence is TGCAGTGCTAGTGGGGTAACGGGCGGCAATCAGCCCCAGCATTTT.

As concerns this clonotype: Mismatch with germline at one junction end may stem from a read error. The V gene is TRBV29-1, the J gene TRBJ1-1, with 7 bases that match TRBD1. The CDR3 has 13 amino acids. Per the germline V gene, CDR1 is SQVTM and CDR2 is ANQGSEA. This chain's CDR3 is CSVSGQENAEAFF. CDR3 coding DNA: TGCAGCGTCTCCGGACAGGAGAACGCTGAAGCTTTCTTT.

The chain recombines TRBV10-1 with TRBJ2-1; D is possibly TRBD1 (5 bases). The CDR3 consists of 19 residues. Germline V gene lookup returns CDR1 WNHNN and CDR2 SYGVQD (reference sequence). V lost 7 bases and J 4 bases, leaving 29 bases between the germline ends. DNA for the CDR3: TGCGCCAGCACTCGGAAGGGGTTCCCCCTGATGATGGCGTACAATGAGCAGTTCTTC. As protein: CASTRKGFPLMMAYNEQFF.

The chain links TRBV6-5 to TRBJ2-7; maybe TRBD1 (5 bases). V was pared by 6 bases and J by 3 bases, with 9 bases between. CDR1 is MNHEY and CDR2 is SVGAGI in the germline V gene. CDR3 size: 12 residues. The CDR3 nucleotides read TGTGCCAGCAGAGGGGCCCTCTACGAGCAGTACTTC. This sequence encodes CASRGALYEQYF.

This clonotype was seen more than once but under ten times. The rearrangement joins TRBV7-2 to TRBJ1-5, with D uncertain. This CDR3 spans 13 amino acids. The germline V and J ends were trimmed by 1 base and 6 bases, with 7 bases remaining between them. Germline values: CDR1 SGHTA, CDR2 FQGNSA. CDR3 sequence: CASSLEGSQPQHF. The CDR3, as DNA: TGTGCCAGCAGCTTAGAGGGAAGTCAGCCCCAGCATTTT. Combining the CDR3 with reference TRBV7-2 and TRBJ1-5 gives the whole variable domain GAGVSQSPSNKVTEKGKDVELRCDPISGHTALYWYRQSLGQGLEFLIYFQGNSAPDKSGLPSDRFSAERTGGSVSTLTIQRTQQEDSAVYLCASSLEGSQPQHFGDGTRLSIL.

This sequence joins TRBV24-1 and TRBJ2-1; D is perhaps TRBD2 (7 bases). Deletions cut 0 bases from V and 5 bases from J, with 16 bases between. Germline CDR1 reads KGHDR; CDR2 reads SFDVKD. This CDR3 has 17 amino acids. CDR3 protein: CATSDLPGAGRDNEQFF. CDR3 bases: TGTGCCACCAGTGATTTGCCGGGGGCGGGGAGGGACAATGAGCAGTTCTTC.

This clonotype was seen many times. The chain combines TRBV28 with TRBJ2-5; 7 bases align to TRBD2. The germline gives CDR1 MDHEN, CDR2 SYDVKM. The CDR3 loop spans 13 amino acids. J was trimmed by 2 bases and V by 8 bases; bases with no gene match: 5. CDR3 DNA sequence: TGTGCCAGCCGACTAGCAGATCAAGAGACCCAGTACTTC. It yields the protein CASRLADQETQYF.